Below are 30 T cell receptor beta chains sequenced from a single sample in a study of blood T cell repertoires in COVID-19. Measured with immunoSEQ multiplex PCR; TCRdb has only the in-frame clones, and not every one. The sample yields a few hundred thousand clones, around 91% seen once. The material sequenced was PBMCs or T cells enriched from blood (not recorded which). These receptors were collected from a man between 18 and 35 years old who had recovered from COVID-19.

This chain links TRBV3-1 (or the pseudogene TRBV3-2) with TRBJ1-1; TRBD1 agrees at 11 bases. V shed 4 bases, J shed 0 bases, and the junction held 7 bases outside the gene matches. There are 17 residues in the CDR3. CDR1 is LGHDT and CDR2 is YNNKEL in the germline V gene (reference sequence). CDR3 coding DNA: TGTGCCAGCAGCCCTACCGGGACAGGGGGAATGAACACTGAAGCTTTCTTT. Residues: CASSPTGTGGMNTEAFF.

This CDR3 is CASSDQSGKGVDEKLFF. DNA of the CDR3: TGTGCCAGCAGTGATCAGTCGGGAAAGGGGGTAGATGAAAAACTGTTTTTT. The rearrangement uses TRBV28 and TRBJ1-4, with D possibly TRBD1 on 6 matching bases. CDR1 is MDHEN and CDR2 is SYDVKM in the germline V gene. Trimming cost V 5 bases and J 6 bases, with 22 bases left between them. CDR3 size: 17 residues. The full variable domain, its missing parts supplied by reference TRBV28 and TRBJ1-4, is DVKVTQSSRYLVKRTGEKVFLECVQDMDHENMFWYRQDPGLGLRLIYFSYDVKMKEKGDIPEGYSVSREKKERFSLILESASTNQTSMYLCASSDQSGKGVDEKLFFGSGTQLSVL.

V and J are TRBV18 and TRBJ1-2; 12 nucleotides match TRBD1. Germline assignment: CDR1 KGHSH and CDR2 LQKENI. The CDR3 is 14 residues long. The V segment lost 6 bases and the J segment 6 bases; nucleotides outside the gene matches: 5. The CDR3 spells CASSPGTGGNGYTF. For the CDR3, the DNA is TGTGCCAGCTCTCCCGGGACAGGGGGCAATGGCTACACCTTC.

The chain is built from TRBV27 and TRBJ1-6, with TRBD1 identical over 7 bases. V was clipped by 2 bases and J by 14 bases; unmatched bases: 6. Germline V CDR1 and CDR2: MNHEY, SMNVEV (reference sequence). The CDR3 covers 13 residues. Here the CDR3 DNA reads TGTGCCAGCAGTTTACCAGGGACAGCCACCCTCCACTTT. Translating it yields CASSLPGTATLHF.

V gene TRBV5-4 combines with J gene TRBJ1-2; 10 positions match TRBD1. V lost 4 bases, J lost 6 bases, and 3 bases stayed unmatched. Germline CDR1 is SGHNT and CDR2 is YYREEE (reference sequence). The CDR3 runs 13 residues. The DNA of the CDR3 is TGTGCCAGCAGCGACAGGGGGCGGAATGGCTACACCTTC. Its translation: CASSDRGRNGYTF.

This chain uses TRBV28 with TRBJ2-1; D not resolved. The CDR3 loop spans 12 amino acids. With 5 bases removed from V and 9 bases from J, the gap between germline ends came to 11 bases. CDR1 is MDHEN and CDR2 is SYDVKM in the germline V gene. DNA for the CDR3: TGTGCCAGCAGTAGTTCAAGAGGTGAGCAGTTCTTC. This codes for CASSSSRGEQFF.

This clone came up a few times. The rearrangement joins TRBV19 to TRBJ1-2; D is undetermined. This CDR3 region has 11 residues. The germline V gene has CDR1 LNHDA and CDR2 SQIVND (reference sequence). Trimming took off 5 bases at V and 8 bases at J, with 9 bases between the two ends. Here the CDR3 reads CASSPGWGYTF. In DNA, the CDR3 is TGTGCCAGTAGTCCTGGCTGGGGCTACACCTTC.

The rearrangement uses TRBV18 and TRBJ2-1; weak D call: TRBD2 (6 bases). V was cut by 2 bases and J by 9 bases, with 11 bases left in between. This CDR3 has 13 amino acids. Germline-derived CDR1 and CDR2 are KGHSH and LQKENI. Written as DNA, the CDR3 is TGTGCCAGCTCACCATCAAACGGGGGTGAGCAGTTCTTC. Translation gives CASSPSNGGEQFF.

This clone appeared once. The chain links TRBV27 to TRBJ2-1; D might be TRBD2 (6 bases). Germline V CDR1 and CDR2: MNHEY, SMNVEV (reference sequence). The V and J ends lost 5 bases and 10 bases respectively, with 27 bases between them. The CDR3 covers 17 residues. CDR3 DNA: TGTGCCAGCAGTCCGAACCCTGACAGCCGGAGGGCCGAGGAGCAGTTCTTC. Protein product: CASSPNPDSRRAEEQFF.

V usage is TRBV5-5 and J usage is TRBJ1-4, with D uncertain. The CDR3 length is 14 residues. Per the germline V gene, CDR1 is SGHKS and CDR2 is YYEKEE (reference sequence). V gave up 4 bases and J gave up 7 bases, with 14 bases separating them. CDR3 coding DNA: TGTGCCAGCAGCCTAATCCCGGGTACTGAAAAACTGTTTTTT. Its translation is CASSLIPGTEKLFF.

The CDR3 sequence is CASSSGLQGRGYTF. CDR3 DNA: TGTGCCAGCAGTTCGGGATTACAGGGTCGGGGCTACACCTTC. The gene calls are TRBV28 and TRBJ1-2, with a tentative D call TRBD1 (6 bases). Germline CDR1 reads MDHEN; CDR2 reads SYDVKM. Deletions cut 4 bases from V and 8 bases from J, with 17 bases between. This CDR3 spans 14 amino acids.

V and J are TRBV6-6 and TRBJ1-5; D ambiguous. The germline V gene has CDR1 MNHNY and CDR2 SVGAGI (reference sequence). The CDR3 totals 12 residues. Between the trimmed V and J ends, which lost 10 bases and 6 bases, there was a span of 13 bases. In DNA, the CDR3 is TGTGCCACCCGCAGTCGTGTTCAGCCCCAGCATTTT. Translation gives CATRSRVQPQHF.

Here the CDR3 reads CASSTDYQGRDGYTF. CDR3 sequence (DNA): TGTGCCAGCAGTACAGATTACCAGGGGAGGGATGGCTACACCTTC. V usage is TRBV6-5 and J usage is TRBJ1-2, with D maybe TRBD1 (6 bases). Per germline, CDR1 MNHEY and CDR2 SVGAGI. CDR3 length: 15 residues. V was clipped by 5 bases and J by 6 bases, with 19 bases between them.

The chain has TRBV6-5 and TRBJ1-2; D ambiguous. Deletions cut 0 bases from V and 6 bases from J, with 14 bases between. The CDR3 covers 15 residues. The germline gives CDR1 MNHEY, CDR2 SVGAGI. CDR3 nucleotides: TGTGCCAGCAGTTACTCTGATGCATCATTAGATGGCTACACCTTC. Translation: CASSYSDASLDGYTF.

The V and J genes are TRBV12-3 or TRBV12-4 and TRBJ1-2, with 7 positions matching TRBD1. The CDR3 is made up of 13 amino acids. The V and J ends lost 4 bases and 7 bases, in that order; junction bases with no gene match: 6. DNA for the CDR3: TGTGCCAGCAGTTGGCAGGGGGTCCCTGGCTACACCTTC. This sequence encodes CASSWQGVPGYTF.

The chain is built from TRBV19 and TRBJ2-7; 12 bases map to TRBD2. Germline-derived CDR1 and CDR2 are LNHDA and SQIVND (reference sequence). V shed 6 bases, J shed 2 bases, and the junction held 5 bases outside the gene matches. The CDR3 consists of 15 residues. CDR3 sequence: CASSQTSGGTYEQYF. In DNA form, the CDR3 reads TGTGCCAGTAGCCAGACTAGCGGGGGTACCTACGAGCAGTACTTC.

For the CDR3, the DNA is TGTGCCAGTACCCCCTCTTGGAATCGGGATGAAAAACTGTTTTTT. Translating gives CASTPSWNRDEKLFF. The J gene is TRBJ1-4, the V gene TRBV19; D not certain. Germline CDR1 reads LNHDA; CDR2 reads SQIVND (reference sequence). This CDR3 has 15 amino acids. V was shortened by 7 bases and J by 6 bases, with 18 bases between the two germline ends.

The chain recombines TRBV7-2 with TRBJ2-2, with a tentative D call TRBD1 (5 bases). Germline lookup yields CDR1 SGHTA and CDR2 FQGNSA. V dropped 1 base and J dropped 0 bases, with 12 bases sitting between them. The CDR3 is made up of 17 amino acids. CDR3 loop: CASSLGGPTSNTGELFF. CDR3 DNA: TGTGCCAGCAGCTTAGGGGGCCCTACGTCGAACACCGGGGAGCTGTTTTTT.

V gene TRBV4-1 combines with J gene TRBJ1-5; D perhaps matches TRBD1 (5 bases). CDR3 length equals 16 residues. V gave up 2 bases and J gave up 4 bases, with 15 bases separating them. Germline V lookup: CDR1 MGHRA, CDR2 YSYEKL. The DNA for the CDR3 is TGCGCCAGCAGCCAATATCTAAGCAGGGCTAATCAGCCCCAGCATTTT. This translates into CASSQYLSRANQPQHF.

This clone was picked up one time. CDR3 region: CASGASASTDTQYF. CDR3 coding DNA: TGTGCTAGTGGCGCTAGCGCCAGCACAGATACGCAGTATTTT. The gene calls are TRBV12-5 and TRBJ2-3; the D gene is possibly TRBD2 (6 bases). CDR3 size: 14 residues. V lost 6 bases and J 0 bases, leaving 10 bases between the germline ends. Germline V gene data show CDR1 as LGHNT and CDR2 as FRNRAP.

This chain uses TRBV27 with TRBJ2-1; TRBD2 aligns across 12 bases. Trimming cost V 5 bases and J 7 bases; bases outside gene matches: 6. CDR3 length equals 15 residues. Germline CDR1 and CDR2: MNHEY and SMNVEV (reference sequence). The CDR3 protein is CASSPSTSGGNEQFF. CDR3 in DNA: TGTGCCAGCAGTCCGTCGACTAGCGGGGGTAATGAGCAGTTCTTC.

The chain is built from TRBV25-1 and TRBJ2-7, with unresolved D. V shed 3 bases and J shed 0 bases, with 9 bases lying between them. The germline V gene has CDR1 MGHDK and CDR2 SYGVNS. CDR3 length: 14 amino acids. The CDR3 loop is CASSEGAYSYEQYF. CDR3 sequence (DNA): TGTGCCAGCAGTGAGGGCGCCTACTCCTACGAGCAGTACTTC.

CDR3 region: CASSSRDFYNEQFF. CDR3 nucleotides: TGTGCCAGCAGCTCCCGGGACTTCTACAATGAGCAGTTCTTC. The rearrangement links TRBV7-2 to TRBJ2-1; a possible D gene is TRBD2 (6 bases). This CDR3 is 14 amino acids long. V was clipped by 4 bases and J by 3 bases, with 10 bases between them. The V gene's germline CDR1 is SGHTA and CDR2 FQGNSA.

The chain links TRBV7-2 to TRBJ2-2, with a tentative D call TRBD1 (6 bases). Germline lookup yields CDR1 SGHTA and CDR2 FQGNSA. There are 15 residues in the CDR3. V was shortened by 7 bases and J by 1 base, with 13 bases between the two germline ends. CDR3 sequence: CASTSQTGNTGELFF. The CDR3, as DNA: TGTGCCAGCACCTCCCAGACAGGGAACACCGGGGAGCTGTTTTTT.

This chain connects TRBV7-8 to TRBJ1-1; 7 nucleotides agree with TRBD1. The CDR3 extends over 13 amino acids. With 6 bases clipped from V and 1 base from J, the junction kept 2 bases outside the gene matches. Germline V gene data show CDR1 as SGHVS and CDR2 as FQNEAQ. The CDR3 is CASRRQGNTEAFF. For the CDR3, the DNA is TGTGCCAGCAGACGACAGGGGAACACTGAAGCTTTCTTT.

The sample holds one count of this clone. The gene calls are TRBV3-1 (or the pseudogene TRBV3-2) and TRBJ2-2; 7 nucleotides agree with TRBD1. V shed 1 base and J 4 bases; nucleotides not matched to a gene: 3. This CDR3 spans 15 amino acids. The germline CDR1 and CDR2 sequences are LGHDT and YNNKEL (reference sequence). Here the CDR3 reads CASSQVSGGTGELFF. As DNA, the CDR3 is TGTGCCAGCAGCCAAGTGTCAGGGGGCACCGGGGAGCTGTTTTTT.

The gene calls are TRBV5-1 and TRBJ2-7, with a tentative D call TRBD1 (5 bases). The CDR3 is 14 amino acids. CDR1 SGHRS and CDR2 YFSETQ come from the germline V gene. The V gene lost 7 bases and the J gene lost 0 bases, with 14 bases spanning the gap. CDR3 loop: CASQFGRASYEQYF. DNA for the CDR3: TGCGCCAGCCAATTCGGCAGGGCCTCCTACGAGCAGTACTTC.

This chain joins TRBV20-1 and TRBJ1-2, with a tentative D call TRBD1 (6 bases). The CDR3 runs to 11 residues. Germline V lookup: CDR1 DFQATT, CDR2 SNEGSKA (reference sequence). V lost 5 bases and J 7 bases, leaving 11 bases between the germline ends. The CDR3 reads CSARGAVGYTF. In DNA, the CDR3 is TGCAGTGCTCGGGGGGCGGTTGGCTACACCTTC.

The V and J genes are TRBV19 and TRBJ2-7, with unresolved D. Germline CDR1 LNHDA, CDR2 SQIVND (reference sequence). The CDR3 is 11 amino acids. The V gene lost 7 bases and the J gene lost 3 bases, with 7 bases spanning the gap. The CDR3 coding sequence is TGTGCCAGTACAAGAGGCTACGAGCAGTACTTC. Its translation: CASTRGYEQYF. The entire variable domain, with the rest obtained from reference TRBV19 and TRBJ2-7, is as follows: DGGITQSPKYLFRKEGQNVTLSCEQNLNHDAMYWYRQDPGQGLRLIYYSQIVNDFQKGDIAEGYSVSREKKESFPLTVTSAQKNPTAFYLCASTRGYEQYFGPGTRLTVT.

The gene calls are TRBV28 and TRBJ2-2; no firm D call. With 4 bases removed from V and 5 bases from J, the gap between germline ends came to 5 bases. The CDR3 has 12 residues. Germline-derived CDR1 and CDR2 are MDHEN and SYDVKM. The CDR3 loop is CASSSQTGELFF. CDR3 in DNA: TGTGCCAGCAGTTCACAGACCGGGGAGCTGTTTTTT.